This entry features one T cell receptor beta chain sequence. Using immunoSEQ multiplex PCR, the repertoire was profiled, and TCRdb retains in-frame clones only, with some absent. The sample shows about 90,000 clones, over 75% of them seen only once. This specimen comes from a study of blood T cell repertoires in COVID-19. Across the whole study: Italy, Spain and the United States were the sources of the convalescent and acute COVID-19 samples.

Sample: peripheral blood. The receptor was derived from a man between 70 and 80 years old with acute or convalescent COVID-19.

DNA for the CDR3: TGTGCCAGCAGCTTGGCGGTGGGAGTAGGCTATGGCTACACCTTC. Encoded protein: CASSLAVGVGYGYTF. The chain recombines TRBV5-6 with TRBJ1-2, with unresolved D. Germline CDR1 reads SGHDT; CDR2 reads YYEEEE. With 0 bases removed from V and 4 bases from J, the gap between germline ends came to 13 bases. This CDR3 spans 15 amino acids.